This T cell receptor beta chain appears in the sequencing data of a study of radiotherapy plus CTLA-4 blockade in lung cancer. Across the whole study: For around 18% of patients, objective responses occurred, and about 30% had disease control.

The assay was immunoSEQ multiplex PCR, and TCRdb's table has in-frame clones only and misses some. The sample includes about 73,000 clones, 80% to 90% of them seen just once. Notes on this clone: Its target is not known.

Study-wide results and caveats: TCR clones from tumors expanded in blood after radiotherapy plus ipilimumab. The authors reported that early blood T cell clone dynamics, with interferon-beta, best predicted response.

Chemo-refractory metastatic non-small-cell lung cancer patients underwent focal radiation alongside CTLA-4 blockade with ipilimumab. The CDR3 is made up of 15 amino acids. CDR1 and CDR2 (germline): WSHSY, SAAADI. Trimming removed 4 bases from V and 2 bases from J; junction bases left unmatched: 5. Here the sequenced sample was peripheral blood, taken from a patient treated with radiotherapy plus ipilimumab. The J gene is TRBJ2-7, the V gene TRBV10-2; TRBD2 agrees at 10 bases. The receptor's source is a human donor with non-small cell lung cancer that progressed on radiotherapy plus ipilimumab. This CDR3 is CASSVGSGRTYEQYF. DNA for the CDR3: TGCGCCAGCAGTGTAGGTAGCGGGAGGACCTACGAGCAGTACTTC.